One T cell receptor (beta chain) is described in this entry. The table came from immunoSEQ multiplex PCR; TCRdb's copy has only in-frame clones and leaves some out. The sample yields approximately 31,000 clones, 85% seen once. This sample was taken from a study of blood T cell repertoires in COVID-19. Looking at the study overall: Some COVID-19 samples were acute and others convalescent; all came from the United States, Italy and Spain. T cells, B-cell-depleted T cells, or PBMCs provided the cDNA or gDNA that served as material.

The V and J ends lost 0 bases and 6 bases, in that order; junction bases with no gene match: 0. Germline loops: CDR1 LGHDT, CDR2 YNNKEL (reference sequence). The CDR3 has 13 residues. The specimen sequenced was peripheral blood. V gene TRBV3-1 (or the pseudogene TRBV3-2) combines with J gene TRBJ2-3; TRBD2 matches at 7 bases. The receptor was derived from a woman aged 55-69 years with active COVID-19. DNA for the CDR3: TGTGCCAGCAGCCAAGACGGGGGGGATACGCAGTATTTT. Its translation is CASSQDGGDTQYF.